The TCR beta chain under discussion was sequenced for a study of CD8 T cells in ankylosing spondylitis. The sample holds many counts of this clonotype. TCRdb re-derived calls from the 5' RACE reads in MiXCR, one entry per CDR3 protein. The sample lists 250,000 or so distinct CDR3 sequences, around 25% seen once, with approximately 0.61% in the top ten. The CDR3 is 16 amino acids. CDR1 and CDR2 (germline): WNHNN, SYGVQD (reference sequence). V trimming: 2 bases; J trimming: 8 bases; junction bases outside the gene matches: 10. The sample consisted of blood, either unsorted or a sorted T cell fraction (not recorded which). The receptor was derived from a male donor with ankylosing spondylitis or in good health (not recorded which). This rearrangement joins TRBV10-1 to TRBJ2-1, with 9 nucleotides matching TRBD1. CDR3 in DNA: TGCGCCAGCAGTGAGGTTCCGACAGGGGGATTGGATGAGCAGTTCTTC. Translated: CASSEVPTGGLDEQFF.